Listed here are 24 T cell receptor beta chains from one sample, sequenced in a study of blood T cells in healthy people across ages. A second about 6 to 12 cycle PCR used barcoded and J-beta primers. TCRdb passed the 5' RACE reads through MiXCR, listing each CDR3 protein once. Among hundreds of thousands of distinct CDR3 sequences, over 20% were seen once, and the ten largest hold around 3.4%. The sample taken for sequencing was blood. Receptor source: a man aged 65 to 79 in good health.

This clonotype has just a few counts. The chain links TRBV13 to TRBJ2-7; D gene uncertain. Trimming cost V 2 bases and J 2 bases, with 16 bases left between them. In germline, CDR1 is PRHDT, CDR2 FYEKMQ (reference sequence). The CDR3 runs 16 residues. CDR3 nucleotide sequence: TGTGCCAGCAGCTTACGCCTTGGTCCCTCCCCCTACGAGCAGTACTTC. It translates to CASSLRLGPSPYEQYF. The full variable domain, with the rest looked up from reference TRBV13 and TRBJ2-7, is AAGVIQSPRHLIKEKRETATLKCYPIPRHDTVYWYQQGPGQDPQFLISFYEKMQSDKGSIPDRFSAQQFSDYHSELNMSSLELGDSALYFCASSLRLGPSPYEQYFGPGTRLTVT.

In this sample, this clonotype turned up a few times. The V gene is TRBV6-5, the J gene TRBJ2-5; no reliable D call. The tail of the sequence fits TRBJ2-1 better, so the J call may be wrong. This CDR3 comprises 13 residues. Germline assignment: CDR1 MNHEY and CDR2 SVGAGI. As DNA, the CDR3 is TGTGCCAGCAGTTACTTAGGCGTGAATGAGCAGTTCTTC. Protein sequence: CASSYLGVNEQFF.

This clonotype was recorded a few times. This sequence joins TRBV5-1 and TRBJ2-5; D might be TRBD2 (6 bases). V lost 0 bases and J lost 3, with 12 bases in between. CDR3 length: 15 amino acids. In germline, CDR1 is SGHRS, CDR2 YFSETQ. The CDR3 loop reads CASSLAMGGEETQYF. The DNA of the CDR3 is TGCGCCAGCAGCTTGGCAATGGGGGGAGAAGAGACCCAGTACTTC.

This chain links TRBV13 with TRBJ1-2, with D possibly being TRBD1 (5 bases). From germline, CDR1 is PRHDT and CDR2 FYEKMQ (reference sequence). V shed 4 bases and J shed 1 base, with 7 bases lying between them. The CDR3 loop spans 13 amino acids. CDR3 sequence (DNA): TGTGCCAGCAGCTCAGGGCGTAACTATGGCTACACCTTC. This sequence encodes CASSSGRNYGYTF.

The CDR3 bases are TGTGCCAGCCAGGGACTAGCGAGGGAGACCCAGTACTTC. The encoded protein is CASQGLARETQYF. The chain links TRBV19 to TRBJ2-5, with 10 bases that match TRBD2. This CDR3 comprises 13 residues. V shed 9 bases and J 5 bases; nucleotides not matched to a gene: 6. CDR1 is LNHDA, CDR2 SQIVND, per germline (reference sequence).

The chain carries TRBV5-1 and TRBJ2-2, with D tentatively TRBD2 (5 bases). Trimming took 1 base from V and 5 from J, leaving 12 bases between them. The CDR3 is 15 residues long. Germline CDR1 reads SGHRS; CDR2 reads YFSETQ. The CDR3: CASSLKGEGTGELFF. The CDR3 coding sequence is TGCGCCAGCAGCTTGAAGGGAGAAGGTACCGGGGAGCTGTTTTTT.

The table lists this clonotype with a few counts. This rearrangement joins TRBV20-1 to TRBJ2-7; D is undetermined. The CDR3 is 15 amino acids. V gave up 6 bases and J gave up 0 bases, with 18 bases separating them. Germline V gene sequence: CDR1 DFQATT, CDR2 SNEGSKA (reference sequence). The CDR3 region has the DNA TGCAGTGCCTTGCCTCGGTCGCTAAGCTCCTACGAGCAGTACTTC. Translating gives CSALPRSLSSYEQYF.

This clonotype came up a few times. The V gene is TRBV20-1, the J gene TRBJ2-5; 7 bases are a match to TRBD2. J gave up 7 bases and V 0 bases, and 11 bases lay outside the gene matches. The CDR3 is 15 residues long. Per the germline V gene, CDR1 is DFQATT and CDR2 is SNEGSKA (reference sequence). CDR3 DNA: TGCAGTGCTAGAGATCGAGCGGGACGCCAGGGGACCCAGTACTTC. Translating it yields CSARDRAGRQGTQYF.

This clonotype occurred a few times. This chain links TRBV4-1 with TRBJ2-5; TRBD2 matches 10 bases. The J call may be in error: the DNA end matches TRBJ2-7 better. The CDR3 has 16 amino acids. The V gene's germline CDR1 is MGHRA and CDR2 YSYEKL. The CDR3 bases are TGCGCCAGCAGCCGTTCTAGCGGGGGATTAAACTACGAGCAGTACTTC. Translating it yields CASSRSSGGLNYEQYF.

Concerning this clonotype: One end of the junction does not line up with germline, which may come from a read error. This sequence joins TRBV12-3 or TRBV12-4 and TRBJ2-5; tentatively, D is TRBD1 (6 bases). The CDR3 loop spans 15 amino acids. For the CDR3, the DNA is TGTGCCAGCAGTTCCCCGGACAGTTACCAAGAGGCCCAGTACTTC. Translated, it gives CASSSPDSYQEAQYF.

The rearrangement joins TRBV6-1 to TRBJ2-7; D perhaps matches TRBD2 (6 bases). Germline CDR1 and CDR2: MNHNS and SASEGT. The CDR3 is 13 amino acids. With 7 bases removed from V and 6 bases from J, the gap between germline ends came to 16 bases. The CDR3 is CASTTEGGSEQYF. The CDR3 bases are TGTGCCAGCACCACAGAAGGAGGGAGCGAGCAGTACTTC.

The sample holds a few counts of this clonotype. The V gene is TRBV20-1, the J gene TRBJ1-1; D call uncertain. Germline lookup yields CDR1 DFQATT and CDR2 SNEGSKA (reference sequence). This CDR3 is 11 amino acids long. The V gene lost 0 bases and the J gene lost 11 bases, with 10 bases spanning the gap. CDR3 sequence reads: CSARDQERAFF. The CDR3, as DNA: TGCAGTGCTAGAGATCAGGAACGGGCTTTCTTT.

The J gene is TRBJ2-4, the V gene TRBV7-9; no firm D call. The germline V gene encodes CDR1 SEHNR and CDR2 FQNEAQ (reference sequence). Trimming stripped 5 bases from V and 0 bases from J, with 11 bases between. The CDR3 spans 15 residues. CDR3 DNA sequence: TGTGCCAGCAGCCCTCCCGTTCTAGCCAAAAACATTCAGTACTTC. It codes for CASSPPVLAKNIQYF.

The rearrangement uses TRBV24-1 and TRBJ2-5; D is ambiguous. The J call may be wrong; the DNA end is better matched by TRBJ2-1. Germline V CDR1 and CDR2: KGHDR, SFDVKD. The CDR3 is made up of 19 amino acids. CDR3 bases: TGTGCCACCAGTGATTTGCTCAATGATCTTGCAAATCAGTACAATGAGCAGTTCTTC. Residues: CATSDLLNDLANQYNEQFF.

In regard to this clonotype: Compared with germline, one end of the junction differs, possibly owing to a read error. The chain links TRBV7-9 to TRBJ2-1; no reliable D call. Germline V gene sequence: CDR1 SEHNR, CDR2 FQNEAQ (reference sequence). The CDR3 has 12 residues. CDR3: CASSQDDGPRYF. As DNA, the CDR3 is TGTGCCAGCAGCCAAGATGACGGGCCCCGGTACTTC.

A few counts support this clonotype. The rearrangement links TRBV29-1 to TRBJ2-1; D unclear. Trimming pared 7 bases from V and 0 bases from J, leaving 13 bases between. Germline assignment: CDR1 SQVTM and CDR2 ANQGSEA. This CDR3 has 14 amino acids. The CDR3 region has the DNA TGCAGCGGAGTCCGCGCAGCCTCCTACAATGAGCAGTTCTTC. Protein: CSGVRAASYNEQFF.

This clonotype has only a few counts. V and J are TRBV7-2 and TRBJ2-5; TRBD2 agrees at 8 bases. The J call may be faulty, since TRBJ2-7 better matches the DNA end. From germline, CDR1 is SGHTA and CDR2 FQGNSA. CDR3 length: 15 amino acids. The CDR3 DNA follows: TGTGCCAGCAGCTCCGCGGGGGGTAGCTCCTACGAGCAGTACTTC. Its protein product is CASSSAGGSSYEQYF.

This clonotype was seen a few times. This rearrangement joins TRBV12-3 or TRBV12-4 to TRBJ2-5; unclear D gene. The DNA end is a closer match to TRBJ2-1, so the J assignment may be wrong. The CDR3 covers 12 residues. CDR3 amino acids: CASTEPYNEQFF. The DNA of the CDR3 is TGTGCCAGCACCGAACCATACAATGAGCAGTTCTTC.

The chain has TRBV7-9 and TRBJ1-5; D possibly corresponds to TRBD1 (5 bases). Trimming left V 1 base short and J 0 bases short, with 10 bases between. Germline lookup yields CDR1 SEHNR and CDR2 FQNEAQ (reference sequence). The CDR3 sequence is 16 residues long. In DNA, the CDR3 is TGTGCCAGCAGCTTAGGCGGGGCGTATAGCAATCAGCCCCAGCATTTT. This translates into CASSLGGAYSNQPQHF.

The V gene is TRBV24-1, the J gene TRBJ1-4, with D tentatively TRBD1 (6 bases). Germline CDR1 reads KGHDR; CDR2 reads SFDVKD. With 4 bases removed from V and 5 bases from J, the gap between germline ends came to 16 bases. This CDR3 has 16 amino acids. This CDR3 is CATSDYKQGGNEKLFF. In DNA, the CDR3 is TGTGCCACCAGTGACTACAAACAGGGTGGGAATGAAAAACTGTTTTTT.

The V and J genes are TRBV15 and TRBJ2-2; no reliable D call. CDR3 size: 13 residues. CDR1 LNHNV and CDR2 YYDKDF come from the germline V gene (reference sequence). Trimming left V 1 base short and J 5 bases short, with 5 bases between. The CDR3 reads CATSRGVTGELFF. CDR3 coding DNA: TGTGCCACCAGCAGAGGAGTGACCGGGGAGCTGTTTTTT.

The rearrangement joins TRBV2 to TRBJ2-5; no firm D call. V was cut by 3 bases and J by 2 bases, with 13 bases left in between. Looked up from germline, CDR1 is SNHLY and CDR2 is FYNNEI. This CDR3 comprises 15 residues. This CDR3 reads CASSDKRTSQETQYF. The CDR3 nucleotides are TGTGCCAGCAGTGACAAGCGTACCTCTCAAGAGACCCAGTACTTC. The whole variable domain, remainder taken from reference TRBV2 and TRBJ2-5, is EPEVTQTPSHQVTQMGQEVILRCVPISNHLYFYWYRQILGQKVEFLVSFYNNEISEKSEIFDDQFSVERPDGSNFTLKIRSTKLEDSAMYFCASSDKRTSQETQYFGPGTRLLVL.

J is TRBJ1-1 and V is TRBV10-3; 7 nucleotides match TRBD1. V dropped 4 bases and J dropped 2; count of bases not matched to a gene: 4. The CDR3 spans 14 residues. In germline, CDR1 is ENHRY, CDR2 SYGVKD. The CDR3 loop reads CAISGGTDNTEAFF. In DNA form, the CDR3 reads TGTGCCATCAGTGGCGGGACAGACAACACTGAAGCTTTCTTT.

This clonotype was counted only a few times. The CDR3 loop is CASSDSSNQPQHF. The CDR3 DNA follows: TGTGCCAGCAGTGACAGCAGCAATCAGCCCCAGCATTTT. The chain links TRBV2 to TRBJ1-5, with unresolved D. V dropped 3 bases and J dropped 1 base, with 4 bases sitting between them. Germline V gene lookup returns CDR1 SNHLY and CDR2 FYNNEI. The length of the CDR3 is 13 residues.